This TCR beta chain was identified during a study of cytomegalovirus exposure and HLA in healthy donors. Turning to the study itself: The approximately 120 validation repertoires and the approximately 690 first-cohort repertoires shared a platform, a later analysis reported. Study observations and caveats: Rarity characterized most TCR sequences, yet some public TCRs appeared in many donors.

This CDR3 contains 11 residues. Trimming stripped 7 bases from V and 5 bases from J, with 8 bases between. The germline gives CDR1 SEHNR, CDR2 FQNEAQ (reference sequence). As for this clone: Its antigen is currently unknown.

The data were produced by immunoSEQ multiplex PCR, yet TCRdb's version contains in-frame clones alone and is incomplete. The table includes 200,000 to 300,000 clones, roughly 89% detected once. This clonotype originated in a young man in good health and CMV-seronegative. The V call is TRBV7-9, the J call TRBJ1-1; D is undetermined. The specimen was PBMCs. The CDR3 DNA sequence: TGTGCCAGCACCTACGGGACTGAAGCTTTCTTT. Amino acid sequence: CASTYGTEAFF.